This T cell receptor beta chain was recorded in a study of blood T cells in healthy people across ages. Study-wide points: No one knew whether donors had CMV, which possibly confounded expanded clonotype changes.

PCR was performed a second time for roughly 7 to 12 cycles using a sample-barcoded 5' primer and a J-beta primer mix. TCRdb ran MiXCR on the 5' RACE reads and lists one entry per CDR3 protein. Here the sample spans 1.2 million to 1.5 million distinct CDR3 sequences, 42% being singletons. Only a few counts were recorded for this clonotype. The antigen is unknown. Isolation per sample recovered at least 7 million PBMCs. The sequence came from a woman aged 18-29 years in good health. Sequenced: blood.

CDR3 protein: CASSSGQGSNTEAFF. The CDR3 nucleotides are TGTGCCAGCAGTTCGGGACAGGGATCGAACACTGAAGCTTTCTTT. The chain combines TRBV12-3 or TRBV12-4 with TRBJ1-1; 9 bases map to TRBD1. The length of the CDR3 is 15 residues. Losses at the gene ends were 4 bases for V and 1 base for J; bases not matched to a gene: 4.